These 7 T cell receptor beta chains originate from one sample sequenced in a study of blood T cell repertoires in COVID-19. Method: immunoSEQ multiplex PCR; TCRdb's copy keeps in-frame clones and lacks some. Among 200,000 to 250,000 clones, roughly nine tenths were seen once, and the ten largest hold approximately 3.5%. The sample consisted of PBMCs or T cells enriched from blood (not recorded which). Receptor source: a young woman in a cohort exposed to, infected with or recovered from COVID-19 (not recorded which).

The chain is built from TRBV5-1 and TRBJ1-2, with D perhaps TRBD1 (6 bases). The CDR3 length is 14 residues. CDR1 is SGHRS, CDR2 YFSETQ, per germline. V lost 0 bases, J lost 3 bases, and 9 bases lay in between. CDR3: CASSLGTADYGYTF. The CDR3 DNA is TGCGCCAGCAGCTTGGGGACAGCCGACTATGGCTACACCTTC.

This rearrangement joins TRBV28 to TRBJ1-2, with TRBD1 matching over 8 bases. The CDR3 is 12 residues long. Trimming at V came to 8 bases and at J to 4 bases, leaving 3 bases not matched to a gene. Germline assignment: CDR1 MDHEN and CDR2 SYDVKM. The CDR3 is CASRQGSYGYTF. The CDR3 region has the DNA TGTGCCAGCCGACAGGGGAGCTATGGCTACACCTTC.

V usage is TRBV6-5 and J usage is TRBJ1-1; D not certain. CDR3 length: 11 residues. V was shortened by 7 bases and J by 2 bases, with 5 bases between the two germline ends. Germline V gives CDR1 MNHEY, CDR2 SVGAGI. Here the CDR3 reads CASNYNTEAFF. CDR3 in DNA: TGTGCCAGCAACTACAACACTGAAGCTTTCTTT.

The chain carries TRBV6-5 and TRBJ1-5; no definite D call. Germline V lookup: CDR1 MNHEY, CDR2 SVGAGI. V lost 7 bases and J 0 bases, leaving 10 bases between the germline ends. The CDR3 has 14 residues. As DNA, the CDR3 is TGTGCCAGCAACGAGGGATATAGCAATCAGCCCCAGCATTTT. This gives the protein CASNEGYSNQPQHF.

The J gene is TRBJ2-1, the V gene TRBV18; TRBD1 matches at 8 bases. V was pared by 3 bases and J by 8 bases, with 3 bases of the junction left unmatched. The V gene's germline CDR1 is KGHSH and CDR2 LQKENI. The length of the CDR3 is 13 residues. The CDR3 sequence is CASSPTQGDEQFF. The CDR3 DNA sequence: TGTGCCAGCTCACCGACACAGGGGGATGAGCAGTTCTTC.

The chain uses TRBV25-1 and TRBJ2-7; 7 positions agree with TRBD2. Germline V gene data show CDR1 as MGHDK and CDR2 as SYGVNS. There are 14 residues in the CDR3. The junction had 9 bases not matched to a gene; V was cut back by 8 bases and J by 2 bases. CDR3 sequence reads: CASADNGRTYEQYF. CDR3 sequence (DNA): TGTGCCAGCGCGGATAACGGGAGGACCTACGAGCAGTACTTC.

This clone occurred once. The rearrangement joins TRBV19 to TRBJ1-6; D might be TRBD1 (6 bases). V shed 7 bases and J shed 0 bases, with 10 bases lying between them. The V gene's germline CDR1 is LNHDA and CDR2 SQIVND (reference sequence). The CDR3 totals 15 residues. The CDR3 bases are TGTGCCAGTAACCCGACAGGCTCCTATAATTCACCCCTCCACTTT. Translation: CASNPTGSYNSPLHF.